Each of the 13 T cell receptor beta chains below was sequenced from the same sample in a study of beta chain features in type 1 diabetes. Expressed TCRB transcripts were sequenced because the isolated RNA had all been reverse transcribed beforehand. Data came from immunoSEQ multiplex PCR; TCRdb stores just in-frame clones and leaves some out. The table lists under 450,000 clones, roughly 15% of them singletons. Sequencing used naive CD4+ T cells from blood. These receptor sequences come from a woman in her late teens or twenties in good health.

This clone was picked up a small number of times. V is TRBV7-9 and J is TRBJ2-7; 12 bases are a match to TRBD2. V was clipped by 5 bases and J by 3 bases; unmatched bases: 11. The germline V gene has CDR1 SEHNR and CDR2 FQNEAQ (reference sequence). This CDR3 has 17 amino acids. This chain's CDR3 is CASSPITTSGRYYEQYF. The CDR3 region has the DNA TGTGCCAGCAGCCCTATAACGACTAGCGGGAGATACTACGAGCAGTACTTC.

The chain uses TRBV7-9 and TRBJ1-2; the D gene is possibly TRBD1 (6 bases). Germline CDR1 is SEHNR and CDR2 is FQNEAQ (reference sequence). The CDR3 sequence is 14 residues long. Between the trimmed V and J ends, which lost 4 bases and 3 bases, there was a span of 12 bases. The CDR3 region is CASSYRARDYGYTF. As DNA, the CDR3 is TGTGCCAGCAGCTACAGGGCGAGAGACTATGGCTACACCTTC. Full variable domain (outside the CDR3, taken from reference TRBV7-9 and TRBJ1-2): DTGVSQNPRHKITKRGQNVTFRCDPISEHNRLYWYRQTLGQGPEFLTYFQNEAQLEKSRLLSDRFSAERPKGSFSTLEIQRTEQGDSAMYLCASSYRARDYGYTFGSGTRLTVV.

The V gene is TRBV18, the J gene TRBJ1-5, with D hard to call. V shed 3 bases and J shed 7 bases, with 10 bases lying between them. This CDR3 contains 13 residues. Germline V CDR1 and CDR2: KGHSH, LQKENI. The DNA of the CDR3 is TGTGCCAGCTCACCGTCTATCGAACAGCCCCAGCATTTT. It specifies CASSPSIEQPQHF.

The rearrangement uses TRBV5-1 and TRBJ2-6; TRBD1 matches at 8 bases. The CDR3 spans 20 residues. CDR1 and CDR2 from the germline V gene are SGHRS and YFSETQ. With 4 bases clipped from V and 0 bases from J, the junction kept 15 bases outside the gene matches. Here the CDR3 DNA reads TGCGCCAGCAGCCTGGGGGTTCTCGGGACAGGTTCCTCTGGGGCCAACGTCCTGACTTTC. Amino acid sequence: CASSLGVLGTGSSGANVLTF.

J is TRBJ1-2 and V is TRBV9; TRBD1 might be the D (5 bases). Germline values: CDR1 SGDLS, CDR2 YYNGEE. This CDR3 comprises 13 residues. Deletions cut 9 bases from V and 3 bases from J, with 15 bases between. CDR3 nucleotide sequence: TGTGCCACTACGCGTGGGGCAGACTATGGCTACACCTTC. Translation gives CATTRGADYGYTF.

The chain has TRBV5-4 and TRBJ2-7, with 16 bases lining up with TRBD2. The ends lost 4 bases at V and 7 bases at J; junction bases unmatched: 2. There are 14 residues in the CDR3. Germline V CDR1 and CDR2: SGHNT, YYREEE (reference sequence). The CDR3 DNA follows: TGTGCCAGCAGCGTGGGACTAGCGGGAGGGGAGCAGTACTTC. Its translation is CASSVGLAGGEQYF.

The J gene is TRBJ2-2, the V gene TRBV5-1; 7 bases are a match to TRBD2. Germline values: CDR1 SGHRS, CDR2 YFSETQ. The V segment lost 5 bases and the J segment 5 bases; nucleotides outside the gene matches: 6. CDR3 length: 14 amino acids. The CDR3 sequence is CASRDGGSTGELFF. CDR3 DNA: TGCGCCAGCAGGGATGGCGGGAGTACCGGGGAGCTGTTTTTT.

This clone has more than one count but fewer than ten. The chain employs TRBV2 and TRBJ2-5; the match to TRBD1 covers 9 bases. Germline-derived CDR1 and CDR2 are SNHLY and FYNNEI. This CDR3 spans 12 amino acids. The V and J ends lost 8 bases and 5 bases, in that order; junction bases with no gene match: 3. The CDR3 coding sequence is TGTGCCAGCGACAGGGGGGTGGAGACCCAGTACTTC. Translation: CASDRGVETQYF.

The chain is built from TRBV28 and TRBJ2-1, with 10 bases fitting TRBD1. CDR3 length equals 13 residues. In germline, CDR1 is MDHEN, CDR2 SYDVKM. With V trimmed by 6 bases and J by 12 bases, 8 bases remained unmatched. Here the CDR3 DNA reads TGTGCCAGCAGACCCGGACAGGGGGGCCGGCAGTTCTTC. This translates into CASRPGQGGRQFF.

The chain recombines TRBV6-6 with TRBJ1-1, with a weak D call TRBD1 (5 bases). CDR1 MNHNY and CDR2 SVGAGI come from the germline V gene (reference sequence). The CDR3 is 15 amino acids. V was cut by 7 bases and J by 3 bases, with 18 bases left in between. Here the CDR3 DNA reads TGTGCCAGCACCCACGGGGCAGGGAGGGACACTGAAGCTTTCTTT. It encodes CASTHGAGRDTEAFF.

This clone was recorded a few times. This sequence joins TRBV7-2 and TRBJ1-2; maybe TRBD1 (6 bases). V was trimmed by 2 bases and J by 3 bases, leaving 10 bases between them. CDR3 length equals 14 residues. Germline V gene lookup returns CDR1 SGHTA and CDR2 FQGNSA. CDR3 in DNA: TGTGCCAGCAGCTTAAGCTCAGGGGACTATGGCTACACCTTC. The encoded protein is CASSLSSGDYGYTF.

The gene calls are TRBV5-4 and TRBJ2-2; D may be TRBD1 (6 bases). V lost 3 bases and J 0 bases, leaving 18 bases between the germline ends. The germline gives CDR1 SGHNT, CDR2 YYREEE (reference sequence). This CDR3 has 18 residues. The CDR3 sequence: CASSYQTGSFTNTGELFF. CDR3 DNA: TGTGCCAGCAGCTATCAGACAGGTTCGTTCACGAACACCGGGGAGCTGTTTTTT.

The sample holds a few counts of this clone. The genes are TRBV7-9 and TRBJ1-2, with 7 bases fitting TRBD1. V trimming: 1 base; J trimming: 7 bases; junction bases outside the gene matches: 3. The CDR3 consists of 13 residues. CDR1 is SEHNR, CDR2 FQNEAQ, per germline (reference sequence). CDR3 bases: TGTGCCAGCAGCTTAGTACAGGGGTTTGGCTACACCTTC. Translation gives CASSLVQGFGYTF.